This T cell receptor beta chain was sequenced during a study of molecular identifiers for immune sequencing clone quantification. Using its own MiXCR run on the PCR reads, TCRdb lists one record per CDR3 protein. The sample has about 97,000 distinct CDR3 sequences, roughly 26% seen once. The naive CD8 libraries originated from between roughly 18,000 and 1,000,000 sorted cells and drew on 10%, 30% or 50% RNA. The CDR3 extends over 17 amino acids. From germline, CDR1 is MNHEY and CDR2 SMNVEV (reference sequence). The V and J ends lost 5 bases and 1 base respectively, with 20 bases between them. This clonotype was counted a few times.

The receptor was derived from a human donor in good health. Some libraries in this study had Jurkat cell RNA spiked in. The sequenced sample consisted of naive CD8+ T cells from blood, with Jurkat cell RNA spiked in. Subset here: FACS-sorted CD8+CD4-CCR7+CD45RA+ naive T cells. The genes are TRBV27 and TRBJ2-5, with D maybe TRBD1 (6 bases). Written as DNA, the CDR3 is TGTGCCAGCAGTCCTCTGAGAAGCGGACAGACCCAAGAGACCCAGTACTTC. Encoded protein: CASSPLRSGQTQETQYF.